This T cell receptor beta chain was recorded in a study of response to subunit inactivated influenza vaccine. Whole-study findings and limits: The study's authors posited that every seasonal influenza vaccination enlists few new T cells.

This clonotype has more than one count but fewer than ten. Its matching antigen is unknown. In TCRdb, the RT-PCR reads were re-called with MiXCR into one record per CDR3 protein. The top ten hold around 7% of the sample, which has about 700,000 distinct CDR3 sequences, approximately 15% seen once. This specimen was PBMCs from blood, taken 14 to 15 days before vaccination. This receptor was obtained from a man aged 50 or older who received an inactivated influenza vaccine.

CDR3 DNA: TGTGCCAGCAGTTCAGGGCTCGTAACTCACTATGGCTACACCTTC. Its translation: CASSSGLVTHYGYTF. This chain uses TRBV12-3 or TRBV12-4 with TRBJ1-2; TRBD1 might be the D (5 bases). Between the trimmed V and J ends, which lost 4 bases and 3 bases, there was a span of 15 bases. There are 15 residues in the CDR3.